This record concerns one T cell receptor (beta chain) sequence. Selected positively for CCR7 and CD45RO-negative, naive CD8 cells excluded terminally differentiated effector memory CD45RA+ cells. Caucasian adults living in Nashville, Tennessee, provided all samples. The data were obtained in a study of shared clonotypes between healthy human individuals. Methods used by the authors: As immunoSEQ supplied junction-only sequences (without quality scores), filtering differed. Assay used: immunoSEQ multiplex PCR; TCRdb lists only in-frame clones, some missing. The V and J calls and the clone size are those of that table, but D and trimming were determined from the DNA. The data contain some 2.1 million clones, 90% to 95% of them singletons. The CDR3 sequence is 14 residues long. V lost 6 bases, J lost 1 base, and 12 bases lay in between. The germline V gene has CDR1 SEHNR and CDR2 FQNEAQ (reference sequence).

This clonotype was obtained from a man between 18 and 35 years old in good health. Some clones in this sample may be carry-over from other donors' samples. The rearrangement joins TRBV7-9 to TRBJ1-1; no reliable D call. The sequenced sample was naive CD8+ T cells from PBMCs. CDR3 loop: CASRDGSRNTEAFF. The CDR3 coding sequence is TGTGCCAGCAGAGACGGAAGCAGGAACACTGAAGCTTTCTTT.